The source of this TCR beta chain is a study of blood T cell repertoires in COVID-19. As for the study in general: Acute and convalescent COVID-19 specimens originated in the United States, Italy and Spain.

The CDR3 extends over 14 amino acids. Germline CDR1 and CDR2: SGDLS and YYNGEE. Trimming removed 4 bases at V and 4 bases at J, with 13 bases between. Authors' processing steps: The authors estimated nucleated cell counts from reference gene primer amplification. Data came from immunoSEQ multiplex PCR; TCRdb stores just in-frame clones and leaves some out. The V and J calls and clone size are taken from that table; D and trimming were inferred from the DNA. The sample has over 40,000 clones; around 92% are singletons. Sequenced: peripheral blood. The chain recombines TRBV9 with TRBJ2-3; D is perhaps TRBD1 (6 bases). This TCR was sampled from a human donor in a cohort sampled during active COVID-19. CDR3 loop: CASSSGTNADTQYF. CDR3 bases: TGTGCCAGCAGCTCCGGGACAAATGCAGATACGCAGTATTTT.